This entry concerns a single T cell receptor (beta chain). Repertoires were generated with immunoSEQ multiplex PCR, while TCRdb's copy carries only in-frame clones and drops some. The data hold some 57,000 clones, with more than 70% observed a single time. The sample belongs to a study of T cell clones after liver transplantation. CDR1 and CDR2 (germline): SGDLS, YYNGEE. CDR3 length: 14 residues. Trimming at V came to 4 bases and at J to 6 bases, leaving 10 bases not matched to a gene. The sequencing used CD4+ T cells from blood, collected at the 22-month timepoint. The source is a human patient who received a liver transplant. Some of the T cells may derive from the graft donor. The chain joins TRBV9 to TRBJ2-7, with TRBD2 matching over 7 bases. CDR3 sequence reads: CASSPRWEGSEQYF. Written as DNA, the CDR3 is TGTGCCAGCAGCCCGAGATGGGAGGGTAGCGAGCAGTACTTC.